This T cell receptor beta chain derives from a study of blood T cell repertoires in COVID-19. Repertoires were generated with immunoSEQ multiplex PCR, while TCRdb's copy carries only in-frame clones and drops some. Here the sample spans a few hundred thousand clones, 75% to 85% being singletons. V was clipped by 3 bases and J by 4 bases; unmatched bases: 4. This CDR3 comprises 15 residues. From germline, CDR1 is SGHDN and CDR2 FVKESK. The sample comprised peripheral blood. The gene calls are TRBV14 and TRBJ2-2; 8 bases align to TRBD2. This clonotype was sampled from a man in his forties or fifties with active or convalescent COVID-19. In DNA form, the CDR3 reads TGTGCCAGCAGCCACCTCAGCGGGGGCACCGGGGAGCTGTTTTTT. As protein: CASSHLSGGTGELFF.